The 5 T cell receptor beta chains below all came from one sample that was sequenced in a study of cytomegalovirus exposure and HLA in healthy donors. Assay used: immunoSEQ multiplex PCR; TCRdb lists only in-frame clones, some missing. The sample lists around 70,000 clones; less than 95% were seen once. Material: PBMCs. These receptors were collected from a woman younger than 30 in good health and CMV-seropositive.

The chain has TRBV10-2 and TRBJ2-7, with TRBD2 matching over 8 bases. The J segment lost 2 bases and the V segment lost 7 bases, leaving 7 bases of the junction unmatched. Per germline, CDR1 WSHSY and CDR2 SAAADI. The CDR3 loop spans 14 amino acids. The CDR3 sequence: CASIPAGVPYEQYF. The CDR3 DNA sequence: TGCGCCAGCATCCCAGCGGGGGTGCCCTACGAGCAGTACTTC.

The chain couples TRBV29-1 to TRBJ2-5; D is ambiguous. Germline values: CDR1 SQVTM, CDR2 ANQGSEA. The CDR3 extends over 15 amino acids. The V end was cut by 5 bases, the J end by 0 bases, with 16 bases between. The CDR3: CSVPDSSNYQETQYF. DNA for the CDR3: TGCAGCGTTCCAGACTCTTCCAATTACCAAGAGACCCAGTACTTC.

This sequence joins TRBV12-1 and TRBJ2-2; the table names TRBD2, a call not compared with the DNA. TRBV12-1 is a known pseudogene. There are 16 residues in the CDR3. The CDR3 loop reads CASSPRCGANTGELFF. The CDR3 region has the DNA TGTGCCAGCAGCCCCCGGTGCGGGGCGAACACCGGGGAGCTGTTTTTT.

The sample holds one count of this clone. The rearrangement links TRBV19 to TRBJ2-7; 7 bases are a match to TRBD1. The CDR3 loop spans 15 amino acids. The germline V gene encodes CDR1 LNHDA and CDR2 SQIVND (reference sequence). Trimming at V came to 5 bases and at J to 5 bases, leaving 12 bases not matched to a gene. CDR3 protein: CASSWASRGLHEQYF. The CDR3 DNA is TGTGCCAGTAGTTGGGCCTCCAGGGGGTTACACGAGCAGTACTTC.

The CDR3 reads CASSPQGTHTEAFF. CDR3 nucleotide sequence: TGTGCCAGCAGCCCACAGGGTACGCACACTGAAGCTTTCTTT. The V gene is TRBV27, the J gene TRBJ1-1; TRBD1 might be the D (6 bases). V dropped 6 bases and J dropped 3 bases, with 14 bases sitting between them. The germline V gene encodes CDR1 MNHEY and CDR2 SMNVEV (reference sequence). The CDR3 has 14 amino acids.